These 28 T cell receptor beta chains came from one sample sequenced in a study of CD8 T cells in Susac syndrome. RNA was extracted with the RNeasy kit, and a quantity of roughly 0.45 to 1 ug was reverse transcribed using random hexamers. TCRdb passed the immunoSEQ multiplex PCR reads through MiXCR, listing each CDR3 protein once. The table includes about 240,000 distinct CDR3 sequences, almost 97% detected once. What was sequenced was CD4+ T cells from PBMCs. Source of these receptors: a human donor with Susac syndrome.

This clonotype was found once. The chain links TRBV3-1 to TRBJ1-1; TRBD1 agrees at 9 bases. This CDR3 comprises 13 residues. Germline values: CDR1 LGHDT, CDR2 YNNKEL (reference sequence). V lost 2 bases to trimming and J lost 9 bases; unmatched junction nucleotides: 4. DNA of the CDR3: TGTGCCAGCAGCCAACTAGGACAGGGGAAAGCTTTCTTT. It yields the protein CASSQLGQGKAFF.

J is TRBJ1-4 and V is TRBV23-1; 11 nucleotides match TRBD1. TRBV23-1 carries the ORF label, with uncertain function. The CDR3 has 16 residues. V dropped 3 bases and J dropped 7; count of bases not matched to a gene: 7. The CDR3 protein is CASSHLGQGAFEKLFF. In nucleotides, the CDR3 is TGCGCCAGCAGTCATCTAGGACAGGGGGCGTTTGAAAAACTGTTTTTT.

The gene calls are TRBV6-5 and TRBJ1-2; D perhaps matches TRBD1 (6 bases). The CDR3 covers 13 residues. CDR1 is MNHEY and CDR2 is SVGAGI in the germline V gene. The V end lost 6 bases, the J end lost 5 bases, and 13 bases lay between the germline ends. The CDR3 here is CASSSGEIYGYTF. The CDR3 DNA sequence: TGTGCCAGCAGCTCAGGGGAGATTTATGGCTACACCTTC.

The CDR3 loop reads CASSTLGQGSGYTF. The DNA for the CDR3 is TGTGCCAGCAGCACACTGGGACAGGGAAGTGGCTACACCTTC. The gene calls are TRBV12-3 or TRBV12-4 and TRBJ1-2, with 9 bases lining up with TRBD1. V lost 6 bases to trimming and J lost 7 bases; unmatched junction nucleotides: 9. This CDR3 is 14 amino acids long.

This clonotype appeared once. The chain carries TRBV7-3 and TRBJ2-2; D may be TRBD1 (6 bases). V lost 5 bases to trimming and J lost 5 bases, with 15 bases between them. Germline CDR1 is SGHTA and CDR2 is FQGTGA. This CDR3 is built from 15 residues. CDR3 residues: CASSPRTETTGELFF. The CDR3 DNA sequence: TGTGCCAGCAGCCCCCGGACAGAGACGACCGGGGAGCTGTTTTTT.

The chain recombines TRBV12-3 or TRBV12-4 with TRBJ1-1; no reliable D call. The V gene lost 0 bases and the J gene lost 3 bases, with 2 bases spanning the gap. The CDR3 covers 12 residues. The DNA for the CDR3 is TGTGCCAGCAGTTTAGCGTACACTGAAGCTTTCTTT. As protein: CASSLAYTEAFF.

This chain links TRBV10-3 with TRBJ1-1; the D gene is possibly TRBD1 (5 bases). Germline loops: CDR1 ENHRY, CDR2 SYGVKD. The CDR3 extends over 13 amino acids. The ends were cut back, 5 bases at V and 5 bases at J, with 12 bases in the middle. In DNA form, the CDR3 reads TGTGCCATCAGTTTGACAGCGGGTACTGAAGCTTTCTTT. It is translated as CAISLTAGTEAFF.

The rearrangement joins TRBV7-3 to TRBJ2-1, with 10 bases identical to TRBD2. With 5 bases clipped from V and 5 bases from J, the junction kept 6 bases outside the gene matches. Germline V gene sequence: CDR1 SGHTA, CDR2 FQGTGA. The CDR3 consists of 15 residues. CDR3: CASSRRTSGHNEQFF. CDR3 nucleotides: TGTGCCAGCAGCCGGAGGACTAGCGGCCACAATGAGCAGTTCTTC. Together with reference TRBV7-3 and TRBJ2-1, the CDR3 gives the full variable domain: GAGVSQTPSNKVTEKGKYVELRCDPISGHTALYWYRQSLGQGPEFLIYFQGTGAADDSGLPNDRFFAVRPEGSVSTLKIQRTERGDSAVYLCASSRRTSGHNEQFFGPGTRLTVL.

The genes are TRBV27 and TRBJ2-7, with 8 bases aligning to TRBD2. Germline V gene data show CDR1 as MNHEY and CDR2 as SMNVEV (reference sequence). The CDR3 loop spans 13 amino acids. J gave up 2 bases and V 8 bases, and 5 bases lay outside the gene matches. For the CDR3, the DNA is TGTGCCAGCGGGGTAGCGGGACCCTACGAGCAGTACTTC. Translation: CASGVAGPYEQYF.

This chain uses TRBV4-1 with TRBJ2-7; 9 bases are a match to TRBD2. Germline V gives CDR1 MGHRA, CDR2 YSYEKL. V shed 4 bases and J 2 bases; nucleotides not matched to a gene: 9. This CDR3 is 16 amino acids long. The CDR3 nucleotides read TGCGCCAGCAGCCCGTTGGCTAGCGGGATTCCCTACGAGCAGTACTTC. Its translation is CASSPLASGIPYEQYF.

The chain links TRBV27 to TRBJ2-7, with a possible D match to TRBD1 (6 bases). V lost 4 bases, J lost 7 bases, and 17 bases lay in between. There are 14 residues in the CDR3. Germline V gene lookup returns CDR1 MNHEY and CDR2 SMNVEV (reference sequence). The CDR3 DNA reads TGTGCCAGCAGTTCTAGGGGGAAGGGGCCAGAGCAGTACTTC. Amino acid sequence: CASSSRGKGPEQYF.

The chain links TRBV20-1 to TRBJ1-5; D might be TRBD1 (6 bases). The CDR3 contains 16 residues. Trimming pared 0 bases from V and 1 base from J, leaving 13 bases between. Germline lookup yields CDR1 DFQATT and CDR2 SNEGSKA (reference sequence). This chain's CDR3 is CSARDLGGWSNQPQHF. The CDR3, as DNA: TGCAGTGCTAGAGATCTGGGGGGCTGGAGCAATCAGCCCCAGCATTTT.

This clonotype was detected only once. The V and J genes are TRBV13 and TRBJ2-3; 10 bases match TRBD2. The germline gives CDR1 PRHDT, CDR2 FYEKMQ (reference sequence). CDR3 length equals 17 residues. V dropped 2 bases and J dropped 1; count of bases not matched to a gene: 6. CDR3 in amino acids: CASSLKTGTSGTDTQYF. CDR3 DNA sequence: TGTGCCAGCAGCTTAAAGACCGGGACTAGCGGCACAGATACGCAGTATTTT. The whole variable domain, filled in from reference TRBV13 and TRBJ2-3, reads AAGVIQSPRHLIKEKRETATLKCYPIPRHDTVYWYQQGPGQDPQFLISFYEKMQSDKGSIPDRFSAQQFSDYHSELNMSSLELGDSALYFCASSLKTGTSGTDTQYFGPGTRLTVL.

For the CDR3, the DNA is TGTGCCAGCAGCTTTACGGCGGGAGTCTACAATGAGCAGTTCTTC. Translation: CASSFTAGVYNEQFF. The rearrangement links TRBV7-9 to TRBJ2-1, with 7 bases aligning to TRBD2. The CDR3 consists of 15 residues. V dropped 3 bases and J dropped 3; count of bases not matched to a gene: 5. Germline V gives CDR1 SEHNR, CDR2 FQNEAQ (reference sequence).

This clonotype was counted a single time. The DNA for the CDR3 is TGCGCCAGCAGCCATGATCGGGAGGGGCGGACCGAGCAGTACTTC. Translated, it gives CASSHDREGRTEQYF. This sequence joins TRBV4-1 and TRBJ2-7, with 8 bases lining up with TRBD2. The CDR3 spans 15 residues. CDR1 and CDR2 (germline): MGHRA, YSYEKL. J gave up 6 bases and V 3 bases, and 10 bases lay outside the gene matches.

This clonotype turned up a few times. The rearrangement links TRBV28 to TRBJ1-5; D gene ambiguous. The CDR3 loop spans 12 amino acids. CDR1 is MDHEN, CDR2 SYDVKM, per germline. V shed 1 base and J shed 9 bases, with 7 bases lying between them. The CDR3: CASSLSPGPQHF. The CDR3 nucleotides are TGTGCCAGCAGTTTATCCCCGGGGCCCCAGCATTTT. Filled out from reference TRBV28 and TRBJ1-5, the complete variable domain reads DVKVTQSSRYLVKRTGEKVFLECVQDMDHENMFWYRQDPGLGLRLIYFSYDVKMKEKGDIPEGYSVSREKKERFSLILESASTNQTSMYLCASSLSPGPQHFGDGTRLSIL.

In its sample, this clonotype was seen once. The genes are TRBV19 and TRBJ1-1; no clear D gene. Germline V gene sequence: CDR1 LNHDA, CDR2 SQIVND (reference sequence). V lost 5 bases and J 1 base, leaving 8 bases between the germline ends. CDR3 length: 13 residues. The CDR3 is CASSREKNTEAFF. The CDR3 DNA reads TGTGCCAGTAGTCGTGAAAAGAACACTGAAGCTTTCTTT. Combining the CDR3 with reference TRBV19 and TRBJ1-1 gives the whole variable domain DGGITQSPKYLFRKEGQNVTLSCEQNLNHDAMYWYRQDPGQGLRLIYYSQIVNDFQKGDIAEGYSVSREKKESFPLTVTSAQKNPTAFYLCASSREKNTEAFFGQGTRLTVV.

This clonotype was recorded once. The chain is built from TRBV30 and TRBJ1-2, with 12 bases lining up with TRBD1. J gave up 3 bases and V 8 bases, and 4 bases lay outside the gene matches. Germline V gene lookup returns CDR1 GTSNPN and CDR2 SVGIG (reference sequence). The CDR3 extends over 13 amino acids. DNA of the CDR3: TGTGCCAGGGACAGGGGGCAAGACTATGGCTACACCTTC. Translation: CARDRGQDYGYTF.

This sequence joins TRBV11-2 and TRBJ2-4; 10 bases are shared with TRBD2. J lost 0 bases, V lost 5 bases, and 7 bases had no gene match. This CDR3 has 17 amino acids. The V gene's germline CDR1 is SGHAT and CDR2 FQNNGV. The DNA of the CDR3 is TGTGCCAGCAGCCAAGGACTAGCGGACCTAGCCAAAAACATTCAGTACTTC. Translated, it gives CASSQGLADLAKNIQYF.

This sequence joins TRBV27 and TRBJ1-4; unclear D gene. V gave up 6 bases and J gave up 2 bases, with 13 bases separating them. The CDR3 loop spans 15 amino acids. Germline loops: CDR1 MNHEY, CDR2 SMNVEV (reference sequence). CDR3 DNA: TGTGCCAGCAGCCGAAATCCGGGGACTAATGAAAAACTGTTTTTT. Its protein product is CASSRNPGTNEKLFF.

The gene calls are TRBV18 and TRBJ2-1; D may be TRBD2 (5 bases). Trimming took 4 bases from V and 9 from J, leaving 16 bases between them. Germline V CDR1 and CDR2: KGHSH, LQKENI. The length of the CDR3 is 14 residues. The CDR3 nucleotides read TGTGCCAGCTCACTCCAGGACCGGGGTGGTGAGCAGTTCTTC. Its protein is CASSLQDRGGEQFF.

The chain is built from TRBV20-1 and TRBJ1-3; TRBD1 is a possible D gene (5 bases). This CDR3 spans 14 amino acids. Trimming took off 8 bases at V and 2 bases at J, with 16 bases between the two ends. Germline CDR1 DFQATT, CDR2 SNEGSKA (reference sequence). The CDR3 DNA follows: TGCAGTATCCGGGACTCGGGGACTGGAAACACCATATATTTT. Translated: CSIRDSGTGNTIYF.

The chain couples TRBV4-1 to TRBJ2-7, with D tentatively TRBD1 (6 bases). V lost 4 bases and J 3 bases, leaving 13 bases between the germline ends. The germline V gene has CDR1 MGHRA and CDR2 YSYEKL. This CDR3 comprises 14 residues. The chain's CDR3 is CASSRPDRYYEQYF. Here the CDR3 DNA reads TGCGCCAGCAGCCGCCCTGACAGGTACTACGAGCAGTACTTC.

This chain links TRBV4-1 with TRBJ1-1; D might be TRBD1 (5 bases). The germline V and J ends were trimmed by 0 bases and 1 base, with 15 bases remaining between them. This CDR3 has 17 residues. Germline values: CDR1 MGHRA, CDR2 YSYEKL. In DNA form, the CDR3 reads TGCGCCAGCAGCCAAGATTTTTTCGCCAGGGCGAACACTGAAGCTTTCTTT. This sequence encodes CASSQDFFARANTEAFF.

V usage is TRBV6-6 and J usage is TRBJ1-2; TRBD1 might be the D (5 bases). The CDR3 loop spans 13 amino acids. The V end lost 5 bases, the J end lost 6 bases, and 13 bases lay between the germline ends. Germline CDR1 reads MNHNY; CDR2 reads SVGAGI (reference sequence). CDR3 amino acids: CASSPRQRDGYTF. The CDR3 DNA reads TGTGCCAGCAGTCCGCGACAGCGGGATGGCTACACCTTC.

The chain carries TRBV28 and TRBJ2-7; 12 nucleotides line up with TRBD2. CDR3 length: 15 residues. In germline, CDR1 is MDHEN, CDR2 SYDVKM. The J segment lost 5 bases and the V segment lost 0 bases, leaving 2 bases of the junction unmatched. DNA for the CDR3: TGTGCCAGCAGTTTATGGCGACTAGCGGGAGACGAGCAGTACTTC. It encodes CASSLWRLAGDEQYF.

The chain has TRBV5-1 and TRBJ2-7; 7 bases agree with TRBD2. CDR1 and CDR2 (germline): SGHRS, YFSETQ. V lost 1 base and J lost 3; bases outside the gene matches: 4. The CDR3 is made up of 14 amino acids. CDR3 amino acids: CASSLSGGFYEQYF. The CDR3 nucleotides are TGCGCCAGCAGCTTGTCGGGGGGTTTCTACGAGCAGTACTTC.

This chain joins TRBV5-4 and TRBJ2-1, with 9 bases fitting TRBD1. Germline V gene lookup returns CDR1 SGHNT and CDR2 YYREEE (reference sequence). The CDR3 has 16 residues. V lost 4 bases, J lost 6 bases, and 11 bases stayed unmatched. CDR3 residues: CASSPSPDRGVNEQFF. DNA for the CDR3: TGTGCCAGCAGCCCCTCCCCCGACAGGGGGGTCAATGAGCAGTTCTTC.